The sequence of this T cell receptor beta chain was determined in a study of blood T cell repertoires in COVID-19. Method: immunoSEQ multiplex PCR; TCRdb's copy keeps in-frame clones and lacks some. The sample has 300,000 to 400,000 clones, around 85% seen once. The trim removed 3 bases at V and 3 bases at J, leaving 2 bases unmatched. CDR1 is SGHRS and CDR2 is YFSETQ in the germline V gene. The CDR3 covers 14 residues. This rearrangement joins TRBV5-1 to TRBJ1-2; 10 positions agree with TRBD1. The sequence derives from a woman aged 40 to 50 with acute COVID-19. Sequencing was done on a sample of PBMCs or T cells enriched from blood (not recorded which). CDR3 in amino acids: CASSWDRGYYGYTF. CDR3 coding DNA: TGCGCCAGCAGCTGGGACAGGGGTTACTATGGCTACACCTTC.